Listed below are T cell receptor beta chains from one sample, sequenced in a study of blood T cell repertoires in COVID-19. Profiled with immunoSEQ multiplex PCR; TCRdb holds only in-frame clones, not every one. The data show approximately 120,000 clones, approximately 80% seen once. The sequenced material came from peripheral blood. Every receptor here comes from a woman of 80 years or more with active or convalescent COVID-19. Both conserved end residues are part of each CDR3. D genes are given only for firm matches.

V gene	D gene	CDR3 protein
TRBV28	TRBD2	CASSPGLAGYNEQFF
TRBV3-1/TRBV3-2	TRBD2	CASSQVELAGQETQYF
TRBV20-1	NA	CSARKGREAFF
TRBV5-1	TRBD2	CASLSGRSSSEQFF
TRBV14	TRBD2	CASSQRRGLAGGRGITDEQFF
TRBV7-2	NA	CASSLGGGRETQYF
TRBV6-5	NA	CASRAGFSGNTIYF
TRBV5-8	NA	CASSLAPLGGTEAFF
TRBV28	TRBD1	CASRSQGDSYEQYF
TRBV7-6	NA	CASSLQGTGNYEQYF
TRBV5-1	NA	CASSSHPTDTQYF